Below are 25 T cell receptor beta chains sequenced from a single sample in a study of T cell responses to AZD1222 COVID-19 vaccine. Produced via immunoSEQ multiplex PCR; TCRdb's table is partial and in-frame only. This sample has more than 250,000 clones, with over 90% found just once. The material sequenced was peripheral blood, taken on day 0 of AZD1222 vaccination. These receptors were obtained from an adult in good health.

In this sample, this clone turned up once. The chain uses TRBV2 and TRBJ2-7; 9 bases line up with TRBD1. The V and J ends lost 6 bases and 3 bases, in that order; junction bases with no gene match: 6. This CDR3 comprises 14 residues. The germline CDR1 and CDR2 sequences are SNHLY and FYNNEI. The CDR3 DNA follows: TGTGCCAGCAGGGGGGACAGGGTAGGCTACGAGCAGTACTTC. Translation gives CASRGDRVGYEQYF.

The CDR3 region is CASSPYSSYEQYF. CDR3 DNA: TGCGCCAGCAGCCCTTACAGCTCCTACGAGCAGTACTTC. The rearrangement joins TRBV5-1 to TRBJ2-7, with no clear D. Between the trimmed V and J ends, which lost 4 bases and 0 bases, there was a span of 8 bases. This CDR3 spans 13 amino acids. Germline V lookup: CDR1 SGHRS, CDR2 YFSETQ.

This chain joins TRBV4-2 and TRBJ1-1; no firm D call. V was pared by 4 bases and J by 6 bases, with 12 bases between. Germline lookup yields CDR1 LGHNA and CDR2 YNFKEQ. The CDR3 has 13 residues. CDR3 region: CASSPLPTAEAFF. As DNA, the CDR3 is TGTGCCAGCAGCCCCCTTCCGACGGCTGAAGCTTTCTTT.

The chain recombines TRBV5-1 with TRBJ2-1; the D call may be TRBD1 or TRBD2 (5 bases each). With 7 bases removed from V and 3 bases from J, the gap between germline ends came to 14 bases. The CDR3 runs to 14 residues. Germline CDR1 reads SGHRS; CDR2 reads YFSETQ. CDR3 amino acids: CASWPSGLYNEQFF. The CDR3 DNA sequence: TGCGCCAGCTGGCCCTCGGGGCTCTACAATGAGCAGTTCTTC.

This sequence joins TRBV5-4 and TRBJ2-1; no reliable D call. The length of the CDR3 is 15 residues. V was pared by 0 bases and J by 4 bases, with 11 bases between. Germline lookup yields CDR1 SGHNT and CDR2 YYREEE (reference sequence). CDR3: CASSLVGPSYNEQFF. The CDR3 DNA follows: TGTGCCAGCAGCTTGGTGGGCCCCTCATACAATGAGCAGTTCTTC.

The V and J genes are TRBV2 and TRBJ1-1; D not certain. Trimming stripped 3 bases from V and 10 bases from J, with 18 bases between. Germline-derived CDR1 and CDR2 are SNHLY and FYNNEI. The CDR3 extends over 14 amino acids. The CDR3 DNA reads as TGTGCCAGCAGTGACTCCTACCGCACGGGTGTAGCTTTCTTT. Its protein product is CASSDSYRTGVAFF.

J is TRBJ1-2 and V is TRBV4-3; D is unresolved. Germline V CDR1 and CDR2: LGHNA, YSLEER. CDR3 size: 15 residues. V dropped 1 base and J dropped 1 base, with 10 bases sitting between them. CDR3 DNA sequence: TGCGCCAGCAGCCAAGTAGGTCAGATTAACTATGGCTACACCTTC. Protein: CASSQVGQINYGYTF.

The chain employs TRBV2 and TRBJ2-1; D remains ambiguous. The germline V gene has CDR1 SNHLY and CDR2 FYNNEI. V was pared by 8 bases and J by 5 bases, with 13 bases between. The CDR3 runs 13 residues. Here the CDR3 DNA reads TGTGCCAGCGGTGTGAACCTACACAATGAGCAGTTCTTC. It encodes CASGVNLHNEQFF.

This clone has a handful of counts. The genes are TRBV7-9 and TRBJ2-1; 8 nucleotides line up with TRBD1. CDR1 is SEHNR and CDR2 is FQNEAQ in the germline V gene (reference sequence). The CDR3 runs to 16 residues. Trimming cost V 6 bases and J 7 bases; bases outside gene matches: 14. The CDR3 bases are TGTGCCAGCAGTTTCGTGGGACAGGTCCGTGGGAATGAGCAGTTCTTC. Translated, it gives CASSFVGQVRGNEQFF.

This chain uses TRBV28 with TRBJ1-6; a possible D gene is TRBD1 (5 bases). In germline, CDR1 is MDHEN, CDR2 SYDVKM. CDR3 length: 13 amino acids. The V end lost 4 bases, the J end lost 10 bases, and 11 bases lay between the germline ends. The CDR3 spells CASSSRGVSPLHF. The CDR3 DNA is TGTGCCAGCAGTTCCCGAGGGGTCTCACCCCTCCACTTT.

This clone came up once. V is TRBV5-4 and J is TRBJ2-5; 7 bases are shared with TRBD1. The CDR3 sequence is 14 residues long. V lost 4 bases to trimming and J lost 5 bases; unmatched junction nucleotides: 8. Germline CDR1 and CDR2: SGHNT and YYREEE (reference sequence). The CDR3 DNA reads TGTGCCAGCAGCCCACGAGGGGGCTGGGAGACCCAGTACTTC. Protein sequence: CASSPRGGWETQYF. Based on the CDR3 plus reference TRBV5-4 and TRBJ2-5, the full variable domain is ETGVTQSPTHLIKTRGQQVTLRCSSQSGHNTVSWYQQALGQGPQFIFQYYREEENGRGNFPPRFSGLQFPNYSSELNVNALELDDSALYLCASSPRGGWETQYFGPGTRLLVL.

V and J are TRBV20-1 and TRBJ2-7; no clear D gene. Per germline, CDR1 DFQATT and CDR2 SNEGSKA (reference sequence). The CDR3 spans 15 residues. V dropped 3 bases and J dropped 1 base, with 16 bases sitting between them. CDR3 sequence (DNA): TGCAGTGCTAGTCGAGGCGTTCCACGGTCCTACGAGCAGTACTTC. This translates into CSASRGVPRSYEQYF.

The rearrangement links TRBV19 to TRBJ2-3, with TRBD2 as a possible D gene (6 bases). Looked up from germline, CDR1 is LNHDA and CDR2 is SQIVND (reference sequence). The germline V and J ends were trimmed by 4 bases and 1 base, with 12 bases remaining between them. CDR3 length equals 15 residues. The CDR3 loop is CASSRWGGGTDTQYF. CDR3 coding DNA: TGTGCCAGTAGTAGGTGGGGCGGGGGCACAGATACGCAGTATTTT.

The chain combines TRBV27 with TRBJ2-3, with D uncertain. V was cut by 2 bases and J by 3 bases, with 6 bases left in between. Germline CDR1 is MNHEY and CDR2 is SMNVEV (reference sequence). CDR3 length: 13 amino acids. The CDR3 coding sequence is TGTGCCAGCAGTTTAGATTCTACAGATACGCAGTATTTT. Its translation is CASSLDSTDTQYF.

J is TRBJ2-3 and V is TRBV5-1; the match to TRBD2 covers 10 bases. Germline CDR1 SGHRS, CDR2 YFSETQ. J was trimmed by 2 bases and V by 1 base; bases with no gene match: 7. CDR3 length: 17 amino acids. DNA for the CDR3: TGCGCCAGCAGCTTGCCGAGCGGGAGGGCCACCACAGATACGCAGTATTTT. Amino acid sequence: CASSLPSGRATTDTQYF.

The chain couples TRBV7-9 to TRBJ2-6; tentatively, D is TRBD1 (5 bases). The CDR3 runs to 16 residues. CDR1 SEHNR and CDR2 FQNEAQ come from the germline V gene (reference sequence). V lost 0 bases and J 4 bases, leaving 10 bases between the germline ends. CDR3 nucleotides: TGTGCCAGCAGCTTAGCAACAGGTCGCGGGGCCAACGTCCTGACTTTC. Translated, it gives CASSLATGRGANVLTF.

About this clone: The junction departs from the called germline gene at one end, perhaps through a read error. This chain joins TRBV7-7 and TRBJ2-5, with TRBD2 identical over 8 bases. Germline CDR1 reads SSHAT; CDR2 reads FNYEAQ (reference sequence). CDR3 size: 15 residues. The CDR3 DNA reads TGTGCTAGCAGCTTATCGGGGGGGTTCCAAGAGACCCAGTACTTC. It translates to CASSLSGGFQETQYF.

This clone was seen a single time. V is TRBV30 and J is TRBJ1-5, with 10 bases aligning to TRBD1. This CDR3 is 14 amino acids long. CDR1 and CDR2 from the germline V gene are GTSNPN and SVGIG (reference sequence). V shed 3 bases and J 5 bases; nucleotides not matched to a gene: 4. CDR3 sequence reads: CAWSGTGDHQPQHF. CDR3 nucleotide sequence: TGTGCCTGGAGCGGGACAGGGGATCATCAGCCCCAGCATTTT.

The chain is built from TRBV7-3 and TRBJ2-3; 8 bases align to TRBD1. The CDR3 has 14 residues. Trimming at V came to 5 bases and at J to 1 base, leaving 2 bases not matched to a gene. CDR1 SGHTA and CDR2 FQGTGA come from the germline V gene. The CDR3 protein is CASSPGGRTDTQYF. For the CDR3, the DNA is TGTGCCAGCAGCCCAGGGGGCCGCACAGATACGCAGTATTTT.

The gene calls are TRBV30 and TRBJ1-5; a possible D gene is TRBD1 (6 bases). The CDR3 covers 14 residues. Germline lookup yields CDR1 GTSNPN and CDR2 SVGIG (reference sequence). Trimming left V 1 base short and J 5 bases short, with 12 bases between. The CDR3 here is CAWSGDNTYQPQHF. The DNA for the CDR3 is TGTGCCTGGAGTGGGGACAATACATATCAGCCCCAGCATTTT.

This sequence joins TRBV28 and TRBJ1-6; D gene ambiguous. Trimming stripped 6 bases from V and 0 bases from J, with 12 bases between. The CDR3 spans 16 residues. CDR1 and CDR2 from the germline V gene are MDHEN and SYDVKM. The CDR3 spells CASSADRSSYNSPLHF. In DNA, the CDR3 is TGTGCCAGCAGCGCCGACCGGAGCTCCTATAATTCACCCCTCCACTTT.

This chain connects TRBV7-3 to TRBJ2-1; TRBD2 agrees at 9 bases. Germline CDR1 reads SGHTA; CDR2 reads FQGTGA. J was trimmed by 5 bases and V by 8 bases; bases with no gene match: 19. The CDR3 is made up of 18 amino acids. Written as DNA, the CDR3 is TGTGCCAGCTCCACGATCCCCCTACAGCGGGAGGAGGACAATGAGCAGTTCTTC. It encodes CASSTIPLQREEDNEQFF.

The chain employs TRBV7-9 and TRBJ1-2; 9 bases are a match to TRBD1. J lost 5 bases, V lost 5 bases, and 6 bases had no gene match. Germline CDR1 reads SEHNR; CDR2 reads FQNEAQ (reference sequence). The CDR3 extends over 14 amino acids. The CDR3 DNA sequence: TGTGCCAGCAGCCCGACCGGGACAGGGTATGGCTACACCTTC. Translated: CASSPTGTGYGYTF.

The V and J genes are TRBV19 and TRBJ2-2; TRBD2 is a possible D gene (5 bases). CDR1 is LNHDA, CDR2 SQIVND, per germline (reference sequence). The CDR3 extends over 14 amino acids. Deletions cut 2 bases from V and 7 bases from J, with 11 bases between. The CDR3 DNA reads TGTGCCAGTAGTATATCTCAAGGAGGCGGGGAGCTGTTTTTT. It translates to CASSISQGGGELFF.

V usage is TRBV4-1 and J usage is TRBJ2-1; D unclear. The CDR3 has 12 residues. Between the trimmed V and J ends, which lost 2 bases and 10 bases, there was a span of 9 bases. Germline V gene data show CDR1 as MGHRA and CDR2 as YSYEKL. Here the CDR3 DNA reads TGCGCCAGCAGCCAAAGATACGGAGAGCAGTTCTTC. It yields the protein CASSQRYGEQFF.